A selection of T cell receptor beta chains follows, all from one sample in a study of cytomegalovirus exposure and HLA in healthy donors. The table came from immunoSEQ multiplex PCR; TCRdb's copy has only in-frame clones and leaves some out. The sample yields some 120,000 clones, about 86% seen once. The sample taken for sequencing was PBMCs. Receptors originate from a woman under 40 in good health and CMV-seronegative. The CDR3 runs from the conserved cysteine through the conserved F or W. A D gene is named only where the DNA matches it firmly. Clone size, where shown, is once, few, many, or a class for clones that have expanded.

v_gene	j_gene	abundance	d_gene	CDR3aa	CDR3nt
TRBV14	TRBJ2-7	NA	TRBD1	CASSQATGGWEQYF	TGTGCCAGCAGCCAGGCGACAGGGGGATGGGAGCAGTACTTC
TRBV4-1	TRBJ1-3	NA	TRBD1	CASSLITGAEGNTIYF	TGCGCCAGCAGCCTCATTACAGGGGCGGAAGGAAACACCATATATTTT
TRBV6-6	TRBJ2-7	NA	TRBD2	CASALVAGDEQYF	TGTGCCAGCGCGTTGGTAGCGGGTGATGAGCAGTACTTC
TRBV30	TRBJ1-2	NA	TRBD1	CAWRRQGARNGYTF	TGTGCCTGGAGAAGACAGGGGGCGCGTAATGGCTACACCTTC
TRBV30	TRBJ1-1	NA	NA	CAWGSDIQLSGAFF	TGTGCCTGGGGAAGTGACATCCAATTATCTGGAGCTTTCTTT
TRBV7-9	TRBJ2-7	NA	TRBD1	CASSPRTGGLGEQYF	TGTGCCAGCAGCCCAAGGACAGGGGGCCTCGGCGAGCAGTACTTC
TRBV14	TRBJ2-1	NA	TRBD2	CASSQDLTSAYNEQFF	TGTGCCAGCAGCCAAGATTTGACTAGCGCCTACAATGAGCAGTTCTTC
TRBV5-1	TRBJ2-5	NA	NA	CASSPGEEKTQYF	TGCGCCAGCAGCCCCGGGGAGGAGAAGACCCAGTACTTC
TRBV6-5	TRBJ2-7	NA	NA	CASSESGRSYEQYF	TGTGCCAGCAGTGAAAGCGGCAGATCGTACGAGCAGTACTTC
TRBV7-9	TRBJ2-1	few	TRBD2	CASSLASVAGGSYNEQFF	TGTGCCAGCAGCTTAGCGTCGGTAGCGGGAGGGTCCTACAATGAGCAGTTCTTC
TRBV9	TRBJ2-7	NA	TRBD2	CASSAGLAGVGEQYF	TGTGCCAGCAGCGCCGGACTAGCGGGAGTTGGAGAGCAGTACTTC
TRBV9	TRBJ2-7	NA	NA	CASSTPSRGYSAQRPYEQYF	TGTGCCAGCAGCACTCCCAGCAGGGGTTACTCCGCGCAACGACCCTACGAGCAGTACTTC
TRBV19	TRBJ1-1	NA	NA	CASSSREPGEAFF	TGTGCCAGTAGTTCCCGGGAGCCCGGGGAAGCTTTCTTT
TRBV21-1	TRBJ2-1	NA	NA	CASSKTPGGNEQFF	TGTGCCAGCAGCAAAACCCCCGGGGGGAATGAGCAGTTCTTC
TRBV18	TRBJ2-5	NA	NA	CASSPGTSRETQYF	TGTGCCAGCTCACCTGGGACAAGTAGGGAGACCCAGTACTTC
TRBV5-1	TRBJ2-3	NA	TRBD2	CASSLALAGGGDTQYF	TGCGCCAGCAGCTTGGCGCTAGCGGGAGGAGGGGATACGCAGTATTTT
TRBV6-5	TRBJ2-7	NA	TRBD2	CASRTSGSYEQYF	TGTGCCAGCCGGACTAGCGGGAGCTACGAGCAGTACTTC
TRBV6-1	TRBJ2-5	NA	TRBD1	CASSRQGRETQYF	TGTGCCAGCTCCCGACAGGGGCGAGAGACCCAGTACTTC
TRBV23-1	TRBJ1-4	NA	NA	CASSQNRDLSLLTTNEKLFF	TGCGCCAGCAGTCAAAACAGGGATTTAAGCCTCCTAACAACTAATGAAAAACTGTTTTTT
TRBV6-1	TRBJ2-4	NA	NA	CASSPSVGTKNIQYF	TGTGCCAGCAGTCCCTCCGTCGGGACCAAAAACATTCAGTACTTC
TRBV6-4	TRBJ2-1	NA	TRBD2	CASRYTSGLVNEQFF	TGTGCCAGCAGATACACTAGCGGGCTGGTCAATGAGCAGTTCTTC